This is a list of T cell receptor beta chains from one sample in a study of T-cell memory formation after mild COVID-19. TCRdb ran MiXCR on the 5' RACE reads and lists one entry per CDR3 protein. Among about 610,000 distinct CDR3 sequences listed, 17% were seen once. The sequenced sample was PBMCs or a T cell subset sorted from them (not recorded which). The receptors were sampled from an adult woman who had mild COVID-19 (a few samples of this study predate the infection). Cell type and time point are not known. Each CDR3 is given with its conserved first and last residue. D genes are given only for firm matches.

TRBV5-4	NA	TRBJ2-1	CASSSLQEQFF
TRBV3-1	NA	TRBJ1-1	CACGPTANTEAFF
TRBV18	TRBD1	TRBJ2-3	CASSPNGQGGTDTQYF
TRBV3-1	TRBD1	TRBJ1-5	CASSLNPGQNQPQHF
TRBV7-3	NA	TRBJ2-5	CASSLTFTETQYF
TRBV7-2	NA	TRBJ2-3	CASTYLGIPDTQYF
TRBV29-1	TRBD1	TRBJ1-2	CSVVPGQGLDGYTF
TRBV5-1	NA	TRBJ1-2	CASSPPEGEGYTF
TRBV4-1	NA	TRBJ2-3	CASMDGTDTQYF
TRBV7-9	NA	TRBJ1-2	CASSLISAYGYTF